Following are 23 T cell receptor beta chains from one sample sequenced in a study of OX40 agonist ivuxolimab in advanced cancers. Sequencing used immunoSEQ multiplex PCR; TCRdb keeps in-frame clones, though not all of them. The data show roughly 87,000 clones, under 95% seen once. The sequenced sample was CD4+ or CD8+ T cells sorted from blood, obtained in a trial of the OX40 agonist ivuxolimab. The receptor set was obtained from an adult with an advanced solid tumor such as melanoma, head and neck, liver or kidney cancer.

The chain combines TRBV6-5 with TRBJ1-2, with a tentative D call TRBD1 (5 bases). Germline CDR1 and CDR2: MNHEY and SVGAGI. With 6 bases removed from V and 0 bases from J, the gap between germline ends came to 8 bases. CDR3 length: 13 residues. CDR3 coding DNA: TGTGCCAGCAGCAGGGAAGCTAACTATGGCTACACCTTC. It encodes CASSREANYGYTF.

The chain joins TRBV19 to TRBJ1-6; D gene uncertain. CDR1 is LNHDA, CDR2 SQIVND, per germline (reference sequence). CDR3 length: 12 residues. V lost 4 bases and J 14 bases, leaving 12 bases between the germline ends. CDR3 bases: TGTGCCAGTAGTACCGGGCAGCCCGCCCTCCACTTT. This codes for CASSTGQPALHF.

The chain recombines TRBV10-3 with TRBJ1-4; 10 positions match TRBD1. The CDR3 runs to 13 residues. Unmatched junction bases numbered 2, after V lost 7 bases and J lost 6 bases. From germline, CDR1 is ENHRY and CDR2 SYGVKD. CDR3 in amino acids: CAIKGQGHEKLFF. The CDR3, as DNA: TGTGCCATCAAGGGACAGGGGCATGAAAAACTGTTTTTT.

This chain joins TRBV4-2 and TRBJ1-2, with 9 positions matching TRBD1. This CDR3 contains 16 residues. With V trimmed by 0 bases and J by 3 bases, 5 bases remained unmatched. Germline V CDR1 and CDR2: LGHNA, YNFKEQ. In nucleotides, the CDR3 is TGTGCCAGCAGCCAAGAGCCCGGGACAGGGCACTATGGCTACACCTTC. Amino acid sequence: CASSQEPGTGHYGYTF.

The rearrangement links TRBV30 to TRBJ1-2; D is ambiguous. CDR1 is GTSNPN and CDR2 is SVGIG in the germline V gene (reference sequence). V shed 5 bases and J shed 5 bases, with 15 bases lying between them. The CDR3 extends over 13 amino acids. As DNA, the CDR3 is TGTGCCTGGGGGCTCGGCGATGTTTATGGCTACACCTTC. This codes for CAWGLGDVYGYTF.

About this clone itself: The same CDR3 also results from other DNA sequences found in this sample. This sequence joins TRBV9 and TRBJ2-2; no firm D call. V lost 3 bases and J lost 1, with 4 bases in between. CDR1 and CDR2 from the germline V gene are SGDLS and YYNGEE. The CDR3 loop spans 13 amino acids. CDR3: CASSAGNTGELFF. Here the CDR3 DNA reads TGTGCCAGCAGCGCAGGGAACACCGGGGAGCTGTTTTTT.

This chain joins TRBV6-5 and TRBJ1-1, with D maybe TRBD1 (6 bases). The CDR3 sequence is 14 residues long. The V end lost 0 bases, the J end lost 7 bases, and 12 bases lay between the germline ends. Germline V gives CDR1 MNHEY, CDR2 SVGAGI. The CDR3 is CASSYSEGEIEAFF. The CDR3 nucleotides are TGTGCCAGCAGTTACTCGGAGGGGGAGATTGAAGCTTTCTTT.

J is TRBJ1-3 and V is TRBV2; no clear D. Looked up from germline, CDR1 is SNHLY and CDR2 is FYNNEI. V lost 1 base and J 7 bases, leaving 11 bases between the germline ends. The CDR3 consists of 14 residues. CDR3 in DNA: TGTGCCAGCAGTGAAGGGGGTTGGCAGAACACCATATATTTT. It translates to CASSEGGWQNTIYF.

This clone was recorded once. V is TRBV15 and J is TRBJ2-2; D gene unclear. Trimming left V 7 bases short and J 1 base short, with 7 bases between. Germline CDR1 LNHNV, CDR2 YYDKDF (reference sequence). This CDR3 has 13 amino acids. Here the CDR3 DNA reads TGTGCCACCACGAACTGGAACACCGGGGAGCTGTTTTTT. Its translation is CATTNWNTGELFF. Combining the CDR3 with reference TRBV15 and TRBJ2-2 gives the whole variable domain DAMVIQNPRYQVTQFGKPVTLSCSQTLNHNVMYWYQQKSSQAPKLLFHYYDKDFNNEADTPDNFQSRRPNTSFCFLDIRSPGLGDTAMYLCATTNWNTGELFFGEGSRLTVL.

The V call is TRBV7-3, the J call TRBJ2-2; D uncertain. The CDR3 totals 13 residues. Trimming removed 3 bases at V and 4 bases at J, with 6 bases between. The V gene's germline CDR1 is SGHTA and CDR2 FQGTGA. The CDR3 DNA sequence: TGTGCCAGCAGCTTTTCTGGCACCGGGGAGCTGTTTTTT. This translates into CASSFSGTGELFF.

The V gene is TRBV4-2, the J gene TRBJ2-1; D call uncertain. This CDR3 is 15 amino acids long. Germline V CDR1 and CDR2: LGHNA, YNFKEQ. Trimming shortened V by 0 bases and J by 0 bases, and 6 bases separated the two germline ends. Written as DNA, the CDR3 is TGTGCCAGCAGCCAAGAGCTACGCTCCTACAATGAGCAGTTCTTC. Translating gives CASSQELRSYNEQFF.

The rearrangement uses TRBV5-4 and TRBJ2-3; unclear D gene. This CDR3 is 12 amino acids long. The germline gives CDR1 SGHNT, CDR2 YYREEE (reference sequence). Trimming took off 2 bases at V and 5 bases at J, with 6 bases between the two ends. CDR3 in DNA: TGTGCCAGCAGCTTTGATGTAGATACGCAGTATTTT. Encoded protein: CASSFDVDTQYF.

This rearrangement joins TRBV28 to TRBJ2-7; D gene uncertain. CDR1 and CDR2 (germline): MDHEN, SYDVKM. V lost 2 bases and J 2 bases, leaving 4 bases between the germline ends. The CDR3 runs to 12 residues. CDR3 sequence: CASSLRTYEQYF. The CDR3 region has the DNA TGTGCCAGCAGTTTACGCACCTACGAGCAGTACTTC.

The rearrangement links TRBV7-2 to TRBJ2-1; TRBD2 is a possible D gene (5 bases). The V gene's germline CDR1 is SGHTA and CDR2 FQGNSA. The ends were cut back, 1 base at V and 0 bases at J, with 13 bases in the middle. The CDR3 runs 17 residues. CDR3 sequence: CASSLVERFFSYNEQFF. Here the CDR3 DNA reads TGTGCCAGCAGCTTAGTTGAGCGGTTCTTCTCCTACAATGAGCAGTTCTTC.

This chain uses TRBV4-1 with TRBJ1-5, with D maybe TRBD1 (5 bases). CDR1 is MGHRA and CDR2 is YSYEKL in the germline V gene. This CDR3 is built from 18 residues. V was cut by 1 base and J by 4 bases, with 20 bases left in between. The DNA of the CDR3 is TGCGCCAGCAGCCAAGGGGGACTAAGGGACCGGGGGAATCAGCCCCAGCATTTT. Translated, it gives CASSQGGLRDRGNQPQHF.

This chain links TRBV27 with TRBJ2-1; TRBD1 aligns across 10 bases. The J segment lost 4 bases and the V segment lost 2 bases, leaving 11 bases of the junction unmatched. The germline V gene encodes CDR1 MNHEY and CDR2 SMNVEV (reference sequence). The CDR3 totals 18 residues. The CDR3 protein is CASSLGPGTGVGYNEQFF. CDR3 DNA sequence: TGTGCCAGCAGTTTAGGGCCCGGGACAGGGGTGGGTTACAATGAGCAGTTCTTC.

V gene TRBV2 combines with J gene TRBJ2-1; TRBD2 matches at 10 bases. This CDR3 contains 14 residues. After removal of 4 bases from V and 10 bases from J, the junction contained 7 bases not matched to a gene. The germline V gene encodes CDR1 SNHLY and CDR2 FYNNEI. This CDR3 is CASSGLAGEQEQFF. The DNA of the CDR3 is TGTGCCAGCAGTGGGCTAGCGGGAGAACAAGAGCAGTTCTTC.

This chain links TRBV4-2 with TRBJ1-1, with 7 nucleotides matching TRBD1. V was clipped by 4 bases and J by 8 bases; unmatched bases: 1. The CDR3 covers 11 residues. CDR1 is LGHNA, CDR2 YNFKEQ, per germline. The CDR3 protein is CASSLTGEAFF. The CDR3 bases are TGTGCCAGCAGCCTGACAGGGGAAGCTTTCTTT.

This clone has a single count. The CDR3 bases are TGTGCCAGCAGCAGCTCTGGGGCCAACGTCCTGACTTTC. It yields the protein CASSSSGANVLTF. The chain uses TRBV7-3 and TRBJ2-6; D gene unclear. The V end lost 5 bases, the J end lost 0 bases, and 2 bases lay between the germline ends. In germline, CDR1 is SGHTA, CDR2 FQGTGA. The CDR3 runs to 13 residues.

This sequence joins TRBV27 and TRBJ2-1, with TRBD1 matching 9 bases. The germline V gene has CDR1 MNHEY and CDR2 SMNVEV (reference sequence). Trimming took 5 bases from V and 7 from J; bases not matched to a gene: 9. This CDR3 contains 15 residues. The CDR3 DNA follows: TGTGCCAGCAGTCCTATACAGGGGGCGCGAAATGAGCAGTTCTTC. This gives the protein CASSPIQGARNEQFF.

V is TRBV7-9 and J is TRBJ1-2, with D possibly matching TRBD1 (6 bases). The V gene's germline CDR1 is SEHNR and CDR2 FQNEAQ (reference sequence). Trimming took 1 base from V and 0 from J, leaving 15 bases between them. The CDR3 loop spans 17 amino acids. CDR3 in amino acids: CASSLDQARGTNYGYTF. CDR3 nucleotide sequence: TGTGCCAGCAGCTTAGATCAGGCCAGGGGAACTAACTATGGCTACACCTTC.

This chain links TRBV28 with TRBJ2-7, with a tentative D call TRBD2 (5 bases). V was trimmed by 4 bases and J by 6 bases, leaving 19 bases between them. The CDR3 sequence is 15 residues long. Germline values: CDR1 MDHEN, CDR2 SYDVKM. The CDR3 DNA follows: TGTGCCAGCAGTTACCTCGGGATTTTAGGACCCGAGCAGTACTTC. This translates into CASSYLGILGPEQYF.

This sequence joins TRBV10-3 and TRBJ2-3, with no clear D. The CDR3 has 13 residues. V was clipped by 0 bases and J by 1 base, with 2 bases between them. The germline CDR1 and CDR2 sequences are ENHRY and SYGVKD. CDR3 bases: TGTGCCATCAGTGAGTCTGGCACAGATACGCAGTATTTT. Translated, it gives CAISESGTDTQYF.